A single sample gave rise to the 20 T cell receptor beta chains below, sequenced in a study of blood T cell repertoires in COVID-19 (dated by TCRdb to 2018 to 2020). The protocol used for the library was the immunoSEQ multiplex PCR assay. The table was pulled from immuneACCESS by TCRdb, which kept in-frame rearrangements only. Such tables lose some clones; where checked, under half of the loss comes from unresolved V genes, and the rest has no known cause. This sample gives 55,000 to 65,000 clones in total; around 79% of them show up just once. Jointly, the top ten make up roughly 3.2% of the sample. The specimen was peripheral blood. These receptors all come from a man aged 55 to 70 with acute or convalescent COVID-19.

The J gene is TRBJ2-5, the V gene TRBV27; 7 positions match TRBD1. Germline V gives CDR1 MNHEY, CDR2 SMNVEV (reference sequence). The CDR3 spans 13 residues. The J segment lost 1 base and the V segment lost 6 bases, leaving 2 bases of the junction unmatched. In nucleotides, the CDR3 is TGTGCCAGCAGGGGACAGCCCCAAGAGACCCAGTACTTC. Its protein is CASRGQPQETQYF.

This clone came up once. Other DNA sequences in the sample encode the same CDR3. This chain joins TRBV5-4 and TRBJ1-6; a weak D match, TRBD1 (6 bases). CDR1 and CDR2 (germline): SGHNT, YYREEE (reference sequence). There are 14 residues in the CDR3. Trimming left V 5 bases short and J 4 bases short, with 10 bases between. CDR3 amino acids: CASSRDRYNSPLHF. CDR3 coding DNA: TGTGCCAGCAGTCGCGACAGGTATAATTCACCCCTCCACTTT.

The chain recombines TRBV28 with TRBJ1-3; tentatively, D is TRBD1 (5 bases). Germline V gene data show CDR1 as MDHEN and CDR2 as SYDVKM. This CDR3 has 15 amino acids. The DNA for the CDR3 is TGTGCGACACTGGGGACTTACCTCTCTGGAAACACCATATATTTT. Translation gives CATLGTYLSGNTIYF.

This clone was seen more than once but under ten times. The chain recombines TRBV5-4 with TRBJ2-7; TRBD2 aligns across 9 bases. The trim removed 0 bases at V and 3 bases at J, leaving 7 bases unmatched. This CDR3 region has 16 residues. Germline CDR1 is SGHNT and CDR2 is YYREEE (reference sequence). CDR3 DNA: TGTGCCAGCAGCTTGGATGCGGGGGGGCCGGACTACGAGCAGTACTTC. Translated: CASSLDAGGPDYEQYF.

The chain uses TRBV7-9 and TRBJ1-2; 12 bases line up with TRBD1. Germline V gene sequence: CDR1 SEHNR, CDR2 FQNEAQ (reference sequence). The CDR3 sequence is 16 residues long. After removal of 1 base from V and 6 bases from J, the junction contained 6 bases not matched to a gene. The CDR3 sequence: CASSLGSGTGGNGYTF. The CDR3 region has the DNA TGTGCCAGCAGCTTAGGCTCCGGGACAGGGGGCAATGGCTACACCTTC.

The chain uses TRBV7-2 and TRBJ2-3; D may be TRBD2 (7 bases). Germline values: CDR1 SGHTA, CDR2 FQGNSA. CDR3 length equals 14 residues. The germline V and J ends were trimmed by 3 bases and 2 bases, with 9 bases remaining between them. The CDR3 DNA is TGTGCCAGCAGCTTCGGGGGGCTCACAGATACGCAGTATTTT. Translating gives CASSFGGLTDTQYF.

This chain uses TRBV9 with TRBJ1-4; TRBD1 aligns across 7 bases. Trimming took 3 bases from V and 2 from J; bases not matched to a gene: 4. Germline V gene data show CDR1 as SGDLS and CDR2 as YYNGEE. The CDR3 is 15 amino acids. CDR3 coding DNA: TGTGCCAGCAGCGAGATGACAGGGACTAATGAAAAACTGTTTTTT. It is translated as CASSEMTGTNEKLFF. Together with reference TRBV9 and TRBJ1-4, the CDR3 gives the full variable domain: DSGVTQTPKHLITATGQRVTLRCSPRSGDLSVYWYQQSLDQGLQFLIQYYNGEERAKGNILERFSAQQFPDLHSELNLSSLELGDSALYFCASSEMTGTNEKLFFGSGTQLSVL.

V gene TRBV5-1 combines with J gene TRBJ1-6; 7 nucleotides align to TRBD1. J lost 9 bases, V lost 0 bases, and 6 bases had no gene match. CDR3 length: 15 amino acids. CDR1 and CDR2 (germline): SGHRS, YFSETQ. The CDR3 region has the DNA TGCGCCAGCAGCTTGGATGGACAGGTCGGTTCACCCCTCCACTTT. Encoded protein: CASSLDGQVGSPLHF.

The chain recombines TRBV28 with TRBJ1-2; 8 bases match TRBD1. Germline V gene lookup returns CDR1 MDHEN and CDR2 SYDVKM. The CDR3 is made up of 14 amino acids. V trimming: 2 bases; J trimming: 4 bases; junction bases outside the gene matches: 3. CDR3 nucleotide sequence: TGTGCCAGCAGTTTAGAGACAGGGGTCTATGGCTACACCTTC. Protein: CASSLETGVYGYTF.

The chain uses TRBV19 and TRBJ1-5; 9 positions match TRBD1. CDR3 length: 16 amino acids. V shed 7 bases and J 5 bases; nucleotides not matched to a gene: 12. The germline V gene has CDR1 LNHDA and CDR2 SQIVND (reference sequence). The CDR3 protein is CASKETGTGNYQPQHF. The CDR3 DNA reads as TGTGCCAGTAAGGAGACCGGGACAGGGAATTATCAGCCCCAGCATTTT.

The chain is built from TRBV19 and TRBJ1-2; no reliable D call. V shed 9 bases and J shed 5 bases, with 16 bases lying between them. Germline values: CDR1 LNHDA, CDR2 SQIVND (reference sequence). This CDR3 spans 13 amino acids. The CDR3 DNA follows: TGTGCCAGCAGCGGCGGGATTGGATATGGCTACACCTTC. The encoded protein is CASSGGIGYGYTF.

CDR3 DNA: TGTGCCACCATTATCGGACAGAGGAGAACTGAAGCTTTCTTT. This codes for CATIIGQRRTEAFF. This chain connects TRBV24-1 to TRBJ1-1; perhaps TRBD1 as D (6 bases). V was trimmed by 8 bases and J by 5 bases, leaving 17 bases between them. CDR1 is KGHDR, CDR2 SFDVKD, per germline. The CDR3 runs 14 residues.

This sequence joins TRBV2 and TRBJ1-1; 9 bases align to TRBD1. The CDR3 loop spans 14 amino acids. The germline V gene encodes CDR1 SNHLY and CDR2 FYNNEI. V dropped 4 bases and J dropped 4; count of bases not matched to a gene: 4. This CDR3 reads CASSVTGGSTEAFF. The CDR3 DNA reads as TGTGCCAGCAGTGTGACAGGGGGGTCCACTGAAGCTTTCTTT. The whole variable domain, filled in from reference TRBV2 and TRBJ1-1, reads EPEVTQTPSHQVTQMGQEVILRCVPISNHLYFYWYRQILGQKVEFLVSFYNNEISEKSEIFDDQFSVERPDGSNFTLKIRSTKLEDSAMYFCASSVTGGSTEAFFGQGTRLTVV.

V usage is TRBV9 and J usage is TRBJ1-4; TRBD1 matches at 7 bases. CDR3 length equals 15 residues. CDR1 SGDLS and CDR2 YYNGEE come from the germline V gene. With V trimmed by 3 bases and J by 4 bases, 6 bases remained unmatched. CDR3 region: CASSARDRVNEKLFF. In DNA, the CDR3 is TGTGCCAGCAGCGCGCGGGACAGAGTTAATGAAAAACTGTTTTTT.

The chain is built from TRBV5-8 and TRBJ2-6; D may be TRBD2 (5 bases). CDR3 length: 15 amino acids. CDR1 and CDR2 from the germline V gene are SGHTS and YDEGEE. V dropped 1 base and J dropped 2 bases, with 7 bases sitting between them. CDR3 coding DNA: TGTGCCAGCAGCTTGACGAGGGCTGGGGCCAACGTCCTGACTTTC. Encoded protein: CASSLTRAGANVLTF.

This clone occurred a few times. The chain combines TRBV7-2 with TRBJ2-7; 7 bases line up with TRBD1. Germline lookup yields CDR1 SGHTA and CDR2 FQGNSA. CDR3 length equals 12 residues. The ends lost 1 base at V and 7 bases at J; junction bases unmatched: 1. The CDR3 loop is CASSLGTGEQYF. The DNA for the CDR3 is TGTGCCAGCAGCTTAGGGACAGGTGAGCAGTACTTC.

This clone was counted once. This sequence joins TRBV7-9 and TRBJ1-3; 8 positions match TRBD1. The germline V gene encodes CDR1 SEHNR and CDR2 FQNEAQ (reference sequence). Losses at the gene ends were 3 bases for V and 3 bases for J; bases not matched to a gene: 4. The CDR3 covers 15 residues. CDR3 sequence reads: CASSLAGGFGNTIYF. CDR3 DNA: TGTGCCAGCAGCTTGGCAGGGGGCTTTGGAAACACCATATATTTT.

This CDR3 is CASTQGATEAFF. The DNA for the CDR3 is TGTGCCAGTACCCAGGGGGCGACTGAAGCTTTCTTT. J is TRBJ1-1 and V is TRBV2; 8 bases match TRBD1. There are 12 residues in the CDR3. J gave up 5 bases and V 9 bases, and 5 bases lay outside the gene matches. Germline assignment: CDR1 SNHLY and CDR2 FYNNEI.

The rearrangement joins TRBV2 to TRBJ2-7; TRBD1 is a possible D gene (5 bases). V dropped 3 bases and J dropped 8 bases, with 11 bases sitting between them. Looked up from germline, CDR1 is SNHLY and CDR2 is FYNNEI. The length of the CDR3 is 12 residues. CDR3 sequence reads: CASSDRAGKQYF. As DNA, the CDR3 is TGTGCCAGCAGTGACAGGGCCGGTAAGCAGTACTTC.

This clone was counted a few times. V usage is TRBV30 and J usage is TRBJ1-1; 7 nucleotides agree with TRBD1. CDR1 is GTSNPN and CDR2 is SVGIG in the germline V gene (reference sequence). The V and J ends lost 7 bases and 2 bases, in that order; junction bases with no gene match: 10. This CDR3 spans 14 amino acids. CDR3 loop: CASTPGQANTEAFF. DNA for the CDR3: TGTGCCTCCACTCCCGGACAGGCAAACACTGAAGCTTTCTTT.